This T cell receptor beta chain came from a study of immune evolution from preneoplasia to lung adenocarcinoma. Whole-study results and caveats: Normal lung had the highest top T cell clone frequencies. Highest clonality occurred in KRAS-mutant, not EGFR-mutant or double wild-type, nodules.

The V and J ends lost 4 bases and 6 bases respectively, with 13 bases between them. This CDR3 region has 13 residues. From germline, CDR1 is SGHRS and CDR2 YFSETQ. TCRdb's copy holds only in-frame clones and misses some; the assay was immunoSEQ multiplex PCR. The table has about 4,900 clones, about nine tenths seen once. As regards this clone: The antigen is undetermined.

This rearrangement joins TRBV5-1 to TRBJ1-2, with a possible D match to TRBD1 (6 bases). Sequencing was done on a sample of FFPE atypical adenomatous hyperplasia tissue from the lung. Indicated subset: atypical adenomatous hyperplasia (AAH), lung preneoplasia. The receptor was derived from a person aged 65-85 years with lung adenocarcinoma. CDR3 amino acids: CASSLGQNNGYTF. For the CDR3, the DNA is TGCGCCAGCAGCCTTGGACAGAATAATGGCTACACCTTC.